These 21 T cell receptor beta chains were all obtained from the same sample, sequenced in a study of blood T cell repertoires in COVID-19. Assay: immunoSEQ multiplex PCR; the TCRdb copy retains only in-frame clones and omits some. Of about 170,000 clones in the sample, roughly 90% were seen once. Sample: PBMCs or T cells enriched from blood (not recorded which). Source of these receptors: a woman aged 18-29 years who had recovered from COVID-19.

The chain recombines TRBV28 with TRBJ1-3; D unresolved. The CDR3 sequence is 14 residues long. V dropped 8 bases and J dropped 0 bases, with 11 bases sitting between them. Per the germline V gene, CDR1 is MDHEN and CDR2 is SYDVKM. CDR3 nucleotides: TGTGCCAGCGCTGCCGGGGTCTCTGGAAACACCATATATTTT. Encoded protein: CASAAGVSGNTIYF.

The chain recombines TRBV10-3 with TRBJ2-5; 10 nucleotides align to TRBD2. This CDR3 is 17 amino acids long. Germline V gives CDR1 ENHRY, CDR2 SYGVKD. With 2 bases clipped from V and 4 bases from J, the junction kept 10 bases outside the gene matches. DNA for the CDR3: TGTGCCATCAGTGAGACAAACTCTAGCGGGAGAGGAGAGACCCAGTACTTC. This gives the protein CAISETNSSGRGETQYF.

The rearrangement uses TRBV14 and TRBJ2-3, with TRBD1 identical over 8 bases. After removal of 5 bases from V and 5 bases from J, the junction contained 9 bases not matched to a gene. The CDR3 consists of 15 residues. From germline, CDR1 is SGHDN and CDR2 FVKESK. CDR3 in DNA: TGTGCCAGCAGCGACCGACAGGGGAGAGGAGATACGCAGTATTTT. Its translation: CASSDRQGRGDTQYF. Combining the CDR3 with reference TRBV14 and TRBJ2-3 gives the whole variable domain EAGVTQFPSHSVIEKGQTVTLRCDPISGHDNLYWYRRVMGKEIKFLLHFVKESKQDESGMPNNRFLAERTGGTYSTLKVQPAELEDSGVYFCASSDRQGRGDTQYFGPGTRLTVL.

This clone was seen more than once but under ten times. The V and J genes are TRBV5-6 and TRBJ2-7, with D tentatively TRBD2 (5 bases). V lost 4 bases and J 6 bases, leaving 20 bases between the germline ends. CDR1 and CDR2 from the germline V gene are SGHDT and YYEEEE. The CDR3 extends over 15 amino acids. The CDR3 loop is CASSQWRLPGLEQYF. CDR3 DNA: TGTGCCAGCAGCCAATGGCGACTACCCGGCCTCGAGCAGTACTTC.

This clone was observed once. The junction shows a germline mismatch at one end, possibly a read error. V gene TRBV28 combines with J gene TRBJ1-1; the D gene is possibly TRBD1 (6 bases). Germline V gene data show CDR1 as MDHEN and CDR2 as SYDVKM. The CDR3 runs 16 residues. The CDR3 region is CASSLWGRQVNPEAFF. The CDR3 region has the DNA TGTGCCAGCAGTTTATGGGGACGACAGGTGAACCCTGAAGCTTTCTTT. The full variable domain, its missing parts supplied by reference TRBV28 and TRBJ1-1, is DVKVTQSSRYLVKRTGEKVFLECVQDMDHENMFWYRQDPGLGLRLIYFSYDVKMKEKGDIPEGYSVSREKKERFSLILESASTNQTSMYLCASSLWGRQVNPEAFFGQGTRLTVV.

The chain recombines TRBV15 with TRBJ2-2, with 9 bases aligning to TRBD2. Per germline, CDR1 LNHNV and CDR2 YYDKDF (reference sequence). V was clipped by 5 bases and J by 4 bases; unmatched bases: 14. This CDR3 region has 18 residues. In DNA form, the CDR3 reads TGTGCCACCAGCCCAAGTTTTGGGGGAGCGGGAGGCACCGGGGAGCTGTTTTTT. Translation: CATSPSFGGAGGTGELFF.

The V call is TRBV5-3, the J call TRBJ2-1; tentative D call: TRBD1 (5 bases). TRBV5-3 is an open reading frame, and its role is uncertain. With 2 bases removed from V and 7 bases from J, the gap between germline ends came to 16 bases. The CDR3 runs 15 residues. CDR3 region: CARSLVYAGNNEQFF. In DNA, the CDR3 is TGTGCCAGAAGCTTAGTTTATGCAGGGAATAATGAGCAGTTCTTC.

The chain is built from TRBV7-3 and TRBJ2-1; 7 nucleotides agree with TRBD1. Germline V gene lookup returns CDR1 SGHTA and CDR2 FQGTGA. CDR3 length equals 15 residues. V dropped 5 bases and J dropped 5; count of bases not matched to a gene: 9. CDR3 loop: CASSEGQVPNNEQFF. The CDR3 DNA reads as TGTGCCAGCAGCGAAGGACAGGTACCTAACAATGAGCAGTTCTTC.

This chain uses TRBV6-4 with TRBJ1-5; TRBD1 is a possible D gene (6 bases). This CDR3 contains 13 residues. Looked up from germline, CDR1 is MRHNA and CDR2 is SNTAGT. Trimming left V 5 bases short and J 4 bases short, with 9 bases between. DNA for the CDR3: TGTGCCAGCAGTCCGGACAGAAATCAGCCCCAGCATTTT. Protein sequence: CASSPDRNQPQHF.

The chain employs TRBV12-3 or TRBV12-4 and TRBJ2-1; no definite D call. The length of the CDR3 is 13 residues. V lost 3 bases and J lost 5, with 8 bases in between. The CDR3 sequence: CASSFYENNEQFF. In nucleotides, the CDR3 is TGTGCCAGCAGTTTTTATGAGAACAATGAGCAGTTCTTC.

This clone was observed a handful of times. Distinct nucleotide sequences in the sample also encode this CDR3. The J gene is TRBJ2-7, the V gene TRBV28; 12 bases are shared with TRBD2. The CDR3 spans 16 residues. Trimming cost V 4 bases and J 1 base; bases outside gene matches: 5. Germline values: CDR1 MDHEN, CDR2 SYDVKM. The CDR3, as DNA: TGTGCCAGCAGTTCGGACGGACTAGCGGGATCCTACGAGCAGTACTTC. Amino acid sequence: CASSSDGLAGSYEQYF. Full variable domain (remainder filled in from reference TRBV28 and TRBJ2-7): DVKVTQSSRYLVKRTGEKVFLECVQDMDHENMFWYRQDPGLGLRLIYFSYDVKMKEKGDIPEGYSVSREKKERFSLILESASTNQTSMYLCASSSDGLAGSYEQYFGPGTRLTVT.

The chain is built from TRBV6-5 and TRBJ2-2, with TRBD1 matching 10 bases. The J segment lost 6 bases and the V segment lost 6 bases, leaving 4 bases of the junction unmatched. The CDR3 totals 14 residues. Germline V CDR1 and CDR2: MNHEY, SVGAGI. The CDR3 here is CASSRDRGSGELFF. DNA for the CDR3: TGTGCCAGCAGCCGGGACAGGGGATCCGGGGAGCTGTTTTTT.

This clone was observed a handful of times. CDR3 protein: CASSSPDRVNGYTF. For the CDR3, the DNA is TGTGCCAGCAGCTCTCCGGACAGGGTTAATGGCTACACCTTC. The rearrangement joins TRBV5-4 to TRBJ1-2; TRBD1 matches 8 bases. Germline lookup yields CDR1 SGHNT and CDR2 YYREEE (reference sequence). This CDR3 is 14 amino acids long. Trimming cost V 3 bases and J 6 bases; bases outside gene matches: 7.

The V call is TRBV25-1, the J call TRBJ1-2, with 10 bases matching TRBD1. The length of the CDR3 is 13 residues. CDR1 MGHDK and CDR2 SYGVNS come from the germline V gene. Unmatched junction bases numbered 3, after V lost 6 bases and J lost 5 bases. CDR3 DNA sequence: TGTGCCAGCAGCCCGGGACAGGGGTATGGCTACACCTTC. Translating it yields CASSPGQGYGYTF.

This clone was picked up a small number of times. The chain couples TRBV15 to TRBJ2-5; 9 positions match TRBD2. The germline gives CDR1 LNHNV, CDR2 YYDKDF (reference sequence). This CDR3 spans 16 amino acids. V trimming: 3 bases; J trimming: 5 bases; junction bases outside the gene matches: 10. CDR3 region: CATSSHRGSGSETQYF. The CDR3 DNA reads TGTGCCACCAGCAGTCACAGGGGTAGCGGGAGTGAGACCCAGTACTTC.

The CDR3, as DNA: TGTGCCAGCAGGGGTGGACGGGGAGAAGCTTTCTTT. The encoded protein is CASRGGRGEAFF. The chain carries TRBV2 and TRBJ1-1; D unresolved. The CDR3 sequence is 12 residues long. With 6 bases removed from V and 8 bases from J, the gap between germline ends came to 13 bases. Germline values: CDR1 SNHLY, CDR2 FYNNEI.

The rearrangement uses TRBV7-9 and TRBJ1-4; D not certain. V lost 2 bases and J lost 8, with 6 bases in between. Germline lookup yields CDR1 SEHNR and CDR2 FQNEAQ (reference sequence). This CDR3 region has 12 residues. Here the CDR3 reads CASSLRREKLFF. In nucleotides, the CDR3 is TGTGCCAGCAGCTTACGCAGGGAAAAACTGTTTTTT.

This chain uses TRBV5-1 with TRBJ1-5, with D maybe TRBD1 (5 bases). The CDR3 has 15 residues. Germline V gene lookup returns CDR1 SGHRS and CDR2 YFSETQ. Deletions cut 0 bases from V and 5 bases from J, with 12 bases between. The CDR3 region is CASSLAGGTYQPQHF. Here the CDR3 DNA reads TGCGCCAGCAGCTTGGCTGGGGGGACCTATCAGCCCCAGCATTTT.

The J gene is TRBJ2-3, the V gene TRBV19; TRBD1 is a possible D gene (6 bases). V lost 3 bases, J lost 0 bases, and 10 bases lay in between. Germline V lookup: CDR1 LNHDA, CDR2 SQIVND (reference sequence). CDR3 length: 15 amino acids. CDR3 sequence reads: CASSISGVSTDTQYF. The CDR3 DNA is TGTGCCAGTAGTATTTCAGGGGTGAGCACAGATACGCAGTATTTT.

The rearrangement links TRBV19 to TRBJ2-2; 8 bases are shared with TRBD2. J gave up 4 bases and V 4 bases, and 2 bases lay outside the gene matches. The CDR3 runs to 14 residues. The germline V gene encodes CDR1 LNHDA and CDR2 SQIVND (reference sequence). CDR3 bases: TGTGCCAGTAGTACCCGGGGGGGCACCGGGGAGCTGTTTTTT. It yields the protein CASSTRGGTGELFF.

With respect to this clone: The same CDR3 arises from other DNA sequences in this sample as well. The J gene is TRBJ2-7, the V gene TRBV7-9; 7 positions agree with TRBD2. The CDR3 consists of 14 residues. Germline loops: CDR1 SEHNR, CDR2 FQNEAQ (reference sequence). Trimming took 0 bases from V and 2 from J; bases not matched to a gene: 1. The CDR3 here is CASSLAGGTYEQYF. Written as DNA, the CDR3 is TGTGCCAGCAGCTTAGCGGGAGGGACCTACGAGCAGTACTTC.